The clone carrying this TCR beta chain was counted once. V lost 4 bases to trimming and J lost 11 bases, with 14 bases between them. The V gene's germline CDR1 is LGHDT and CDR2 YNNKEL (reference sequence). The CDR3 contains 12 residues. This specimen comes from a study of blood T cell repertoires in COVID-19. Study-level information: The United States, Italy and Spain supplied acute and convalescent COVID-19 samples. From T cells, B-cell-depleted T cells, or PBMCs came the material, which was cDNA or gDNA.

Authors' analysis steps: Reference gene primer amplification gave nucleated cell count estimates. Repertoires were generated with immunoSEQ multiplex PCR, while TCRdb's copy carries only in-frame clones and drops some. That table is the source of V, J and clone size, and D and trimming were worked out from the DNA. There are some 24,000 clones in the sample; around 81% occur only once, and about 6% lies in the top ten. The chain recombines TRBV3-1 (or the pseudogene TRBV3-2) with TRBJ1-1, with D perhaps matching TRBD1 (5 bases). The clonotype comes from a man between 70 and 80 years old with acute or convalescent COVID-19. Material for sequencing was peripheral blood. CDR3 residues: CASSPSGVAAFF. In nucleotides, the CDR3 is TGTGCCAGCAGCCCCTCGGGGGTTGCGGCTTTCTTT.